The next 30 T cell receptor beta chains were all read from a single sample in a study of PD-1 blockade in classical Hodgkin lymphoma. Clones were read by immunoSEQ multiplex PCR, and TCRdb kept only the in-frame ones, dropping some. Of about 20,000 clones in the sample, around 90% were seen once. Time point defined: newly diagnosed, previously untreated cHL patient sample. The source material was peripheral blood mononuclear cells (PBMCs). These receptors were obtained from a human donor with classical Hodgkin lymphoma.

This rearrangement joins TRBV5-1 to TRBJ1-1; D is unclear. CDR1 SGHRS and CDR2 YFSETQ come from the germline V gene. The CDR3 consists of 14 residues. V lost 0 bases and J 1 base, leaving 7 bases between the germline ends. In nucleotides, the CDR3 is TGCGCCAGCAGCTTGGTTCCAGCGAACACTGAAGCTTTCTTT. Translated: CASSLVPANTEAFF. Looking up the rest from reference TRBV5-1 and TRBJ1-1 gives the full variable domain: KAGVTQTPRYLIKTRGQQVTLSCSPISGHRSVSWYQQTPGQGLQFLFEYFSETQRNKGNFPGRFSGRQFSNSRSEMNVSTLELGDSALYLCASSLVPANTEAFFGQGTRLTVV.

The chain links TRBV23-1 to TRBJ2-7; 10 bases align to TRBD2. TRBV23-1 is an open reading frame, and its role is uncertain. V gave up 2 bases and J gave up 1 base; unmatched junction bases: 2. This CDR3 is 15 amino acids long. This chain's CDR3 is CASSQGLAESYEQYF. CDR3 sequence (DNA): TGCGCCAGCAGTCAAGGACTAGCGGAGTCCTACGAGCAGTACTTC.

This clone was counted once. CDR3: CASSDSDRGEQFF. DNA for the CDR3: TGTGCCAGCAGTGACTCGGACAGGGGTGAGCAGTTCTTC. V usage is TRBV6-4 and J usage is TRBJ2-1; 9 bases agree with TRBD1. V was pared by 0 bases and J by 9 bases, with 0 bases of the junction left unmatched. Germline CDR1 is MRHNA and CDR2 is SNTAGT. The CDR3 loop spans 13 amino acids.

The J gene is TRBJ2-5, the V gene TRBV7-8; 10 nucleotides agree with TRBD1. CDR1 SGHVS and CDR2 FQNEAQ come from the germline V gene. V was pared by 6 bases and J by 4 bases, with 8 bases of the junction left unmatched. This CDR3 is 15 amino acids long. The CDR3, as DNA: TGTGCCAGCAGACGCCTCGGGACAGGGGTAGAGACCCAGTACTTC. Its translation is CASRRLGTGVETQYF.

The V gene is TRBV6-5, the J gene TRBJ2-5; D is unclear. V was trimmed by 6 bases and J by 4 bases, leaving 15 bases between them. The germline gives CDR1 MNHEY, CDR2 SVGAGI. The CDR3 is 14 residues long. The CDR3 reads CASRGITPPETQYF. CDR3 sequence (DNA): TGTGCCAGCAGGGGGATTACCCCCCCAGAGACCCAGTACTTC.

This clone was counted a single time. The chain has TRBV12-5 and TRBJ1-1, with 7 bases aligning to TRBD1. Trimming cost V 2 bases and J 5 bases; bases outside gene matches: 5. The CDR3 length is 14 residues. The V gene's germline CDR1 is LGHNT and CDR2 FRNRAP. This chain's CDR3 is CASGLRGRQTEAFF. The CDR3 coding sequence is TGTGCTAGTGGTTTGAGGGGGCGACAGACTGAAGCTTTCTTT.

The chain combines TRBV27 with TRBJ1-1; perhaps TRBD1 as D (6 bases). CDR1 and CDR2 from the germline V gene are MNHEY and SMNVEV (reference sequence). This CDR3 spans 13 amino acids. Trimming cost V 6 bases and J 7 bases, with 15 bases left between them. The CDR3 nucleotides are TGTGCCAGCAGCCTTACAGGGCCGGGTGAAGCTTTCTTT. It is translated as CASSLTGPGEAFF.

CDR3 region: CASSISTLPQPQHF. In DNA form, the CDR3 reads TGTGCCAGTAGTATAAGTACCTTACCTCAGCCCCAGCATTTT. The J gene is TRBJ1-5, the V gene TRBV19, with D uncertain. This CDR3 is 14 amino acids long. The V end lost 2 bases, the J end lost 6 bases, and 11 bases lay between the germline ends. CDR1 LNHDA and CDR2 SQIVND come from the germline V gene (reference sequence).

The rearrangement joins TRBV7-9 to TRBJ2-5, with 8 bases identical to TRBD2. This CDR3 has 14 residues. V shed 8 bases, J shed 4 bases, and the junction held 9 bases outside the gene matches. Germline values: CDR1 SEHNR, CDR2 FQNEAQ (reference sequence). Written as DNA, the CDR3 is TGTGCCAGCCTATTAGCGGGATATGGAGAGACCCAGTACTTC. Its protein product is CASLLAGYGETQYF.

The chain combines TRBV27 with TRBJ1-5; D perhaps matches TRBD1 (5 bases). Germline V gene lookup returns CDR1 MNHEY and CDR2 SMNVEV (reference sequence). There are 13 residues in the CDR3. V gave up 2 bases and J gave up 5 bases, with 7 bases separating them. For the CDR3, the DNA is TGTGCCAGCAGTTTAGGGGGAGATCAGCCCCAGCATTTT. Its translation is CASSLGGDQPQHF.

The chain is built from TRBV9 and TRBJ2-1; a weak D match, TRBD2 (5 bases). Germline lookup yields CDR1 SGDLS and CDR2 YYNGEE. With 4 bases removed from V and 8 bases from J, the gap between germline ends came to 16 bases. The CDR3 is 14 residues long. CDR3: CASSPRTFLDEQFF. CDR3 nucleotides: TGTGCCAGCAGCCCAAGGACTTTCCTAGATGAGCAGTTCTTC.

This clone was observed once. V is TRBV13 and J is TRBJ2-1, with D unresolved. This CDR3 has 13 amino acids. The germline CDR1 and CDR2 sequences are PRHDT and FYEKMQ (reference sequence). V gave up 5 bases and J gave up 4 bases, with 9 bases separating them. The CDR3 DNA reads TGTGCCAGCAGCACGGACCCGTACAATGAGCAGTTCTTC. This translates into CASSTDPYNEQFF.

V and J are TRBV30 and TRBJ2-7, with TRBD1 as a possible D gene (6 bases). Germline lookup yields CDR1 GTSNPN and CDR2 SVGIG (reference sequence). The CDR3 consists of 13 residues. Trimming shortened V by 0 bases and J by 2 bases, and 8 bases separated the two germline ends. The CDR3 DNA is TGTGCCTGGAGTGTCGGACAGACCTACGAGCAGTACTTC. Protein: CAWSVGQTYEQYF. Filled out from reference TRBV30 and TRBJ2-7, the complete variable domain reads SQTIHQWPATLVQPVGSPLSLECTVEGTSNPNLYWYRQAAGRGLQLLFYSVGIGQISSEVPQNLSASRPQDRQFILSSKKLLLSDSGFYLCAWSVGQTYEQYFGPGTRLTVT.

The V gene is TRBV14, the J gene TRBJ2-6, with TRBD1 as a possible D gene (6 bases). CDR3 length: 15 residues. Trimming removed 4 bases at V and 4 bases at J, with 11 bases between. From germline, CDR1 is SGHDN and CDR2 FVKESK. CDR3 sequence (DNA): TGTGCCAGCAGCCCGTCAGGGGCCGGGGCCAACGTCCTGACTTTC. This sequence encodes CASSPSGAGANVLTF.

The CDR3 reads CASSLGRDQRTDTQYF. CDR3 DNA sequence: TGTGCCAGCAGCTTGGGCAGGGACCAACGCACAGATACGCAGTATTTT. The chain has TRBV5-4 and TRBJ2-3, with D tentatively TRBD1 or TRBD2 (5 bases each). The CDR3 totals 16 residues. Trimming took off 0 bases at V and 1 base at J, with 12 bases between the two ends. Germline V gene data show CDR1 as SGHNT and CDR2 as YYREEE (reference sequence). The full variable domain, completed using reference TRBV5-4 and TRBJ2-3, is ETGVTQSPTHLIKTRGQQVTLRCSSQSGHNTVSWYQQALGQGPQFIFQYYREEENGRGNFPPRFSGLQFPNYSSELNVNALELDDSALYLCASSLGRDQRTDTQYFGPGTRLTVL.

The chain has TRBV11-2 and TRBJ2-5, with 8 bases lining up with TRBD2. CDR3 size: 14 residues. Germline V gene data show CDR1 as SGHAT and CDR2 as FQNNGV. V was pared by 4 bases and J by 5 bases, with 6 bases of the junction left unmatched. CDR3 bases: TGTGCCAGCAGCTCAGGACTAGCCGGGGAGACCCAGTACTTC. It yields the protein CASSSGLAGETQYF.

DNA of the CDR3: TGTGCCAGCAGTGAGCCTGGGACAACGGGTGGCTACGAGCAGTACTTC. This codes for CASSEPGTTGGYEQYF. The rearrangement uses TRBV25-1 and TRBJ2-7, with a tentative D call TRBD1 (6 bases). Trimming removed 3 bases at V and 3 bases at J, with 18 bases between. Germline CDR1 reads MGHDK; CDR2 reads SYGVNS. The CDR3 extends over 16 amino acids.

V usage is TRBV7-3 and J usage is TRBJ2-2; the D gene could be TRBD1 or TRBD2 (5 bases each). This CDR3 has 14 residues. Germline loops: CDR1 SGHTA, CDR2 FQGTGA. V was cut by 2 bases and J by 4 bases, with 8 bases left in between. The CDR3 DNA follows: TGTGCCAGCAGCTTAGGGACCCTCACCGGGGAGCTGTTTTTT. Its translation is CASSLGTLTGELFF. Together with reference TRBV7-3 and TRBJ2-2, the CDR3 gives the full variable domain: GAGVSQTPSNKVTEKGKYVELRCDPISGHTALYWYRQSLGQGPEFLIYFQGTGAADDSGLPNDRFFAVRPEGSVSTLKIQRTERGDSAVYLCASSLGTLTGELFFGEGSRLTVL.

This rearrangement joins TRBV30 to TRBJ2-7; TRBD2 is a possible D gene (6 bases). Per the germline V gene, CDR1 is GTSNPN and CDR2 is SVGIG (reference sequence). CDR3 length equals 13 residues. V lost 2 bases to trimming and J lost 4 bases, with 12 bases between them. CDR3 region: CAWSKGLTYEQYF. The CDR3 bases are TGTGCCTGGAGTAAAGGACTAACTTACGAGCAGTACTTC.

This chain uses TRBV30 with TRBJ2-2; TRBD1 aligns across 8 bases. The V gene end was trimmed by 4 bases and the J gene end by 6 bases; junction bases not matched to a gene: 10. Germline CDR1 GTSNPN, CDR2 SVGIG (reference sequence). This CDR3 is 15 amino acids long. The CDR3 loop reads CAWTRTGLIAGELFF. CDR3 sequence (DNA): TGTGCCTGGACCCGGACAGGGTTGATCGCCGGGGAGCTGTTTTTT.

V is TRBV5-4 and J is TRBJ1-2, with D uncertain. This CDR3 is built from 15 residues. V dropped 4 bases and J dropped 2 bases, with 15 bases sitting between them. Germline V lookup: CDR1 SGHNT, CDR2 YYREEE (reference sequence). CDR3 nucleotide sequence: TGTGCCAGCAGCCGTCGGGCGGAAGCGAACTATGGCTACACCTTC. Translation gives CASSRRAEANYGYTF.

The chain joins TRBV6-1 to TRBJ1-2; D might be TRBD1 (6 bases). The germline V gene has CDR1 MNHNS and CDR2 SASEGT. V was clipped by 2 bases and J by 8 bases, with 12 bases between them. The CDR3 loop spans 13 amino acids. CDR3 residues: CASSEIKGTGYTF. The CDR3 nucleotides are TGTGCCAGCAGTGAAATTAAGGGGACAGGCTACACCTTC.

This clone appeared once. The chain recombines TRBV19 with TRBJ2-5, with 7 bases that match TRBD1. CDR1 is LNHDA, CDR2 SQIVND, per germline (reference sequence). Trimming took 4 bases from V and 3 from J; bases not matched to a gene: 14. The CDR3 is 17 amino acids. The CDR3 region has the DNA TGTGCCAGTAGTACCAGGACAGGCCAAACACTCAAAGAGACCCAGTACTTC. Protein sequence: CASSTRTGQTLKETQYF.

The chain has TRBV10-3 and TRBJ1-2, with D possibly matching TRBD1 (6 bases). The V end was cut by 5 bases, the J end by 8 bases, with 15 bases between. The CDR3 contains 13 residues. Germline V gene sequence: CDR1 ENHRY, CDR2 SYGVKD. The DNA for the CDR3 is TGTGCCATCAGTCCATACAGGGATGAAGGCTACACCTTC. This translates into CAISPYRDEGYTF.

The chain links TRBV25-1 to TRBJ1-3, with a possible D match to TRBD1 (6 bases). Germline values: CDR1 MGHDK, CDR2 SYGVNS. The CDR3 spans 16 residues. Trimming pared 3 bases from V and 0 bases from J, leaving 12 bases between. The CDR3 DNA is TGTGCCAGCAGTGACCAGGGGCTTTACTCTGGAAACACCATATATTTT. This translates into CASSDQGLYSGNTIYF.

This chain uses TRBV10-3 with TRBJ1-4; D is unclear. Germline V gives CDR1 ENHRY, CDR2 SYGVKD. V lost 4 bases and J lost 4, with 10 bases in between. CDR3 length: 14 residues. CDR3 nucleotides: TGTGCCATCAGTGGGACCCAGCTTAATGAAAAACTGTTTTTT. It yields the protein CAISGTQLNEKLFF.

The rearrangement joins TRBV7-9 to TRBJ2-2; 11 bases fit TRBD1. V trimming: 7 bases; J trimming: 4 bases; junction bases outside the gene matches: 5. This CDR3 has 15 amino acids. The V gene's germline CDR1 is SEHNR and CDR2 FQNEAQ (reference sequence). In nucleotides, the CDR3 is TGTGCCAGCACGGGGACAGGGGGTCCCACCGGGGAGCTGTTTTTT. As protein: CASTGTGGPTGELFF.

Only a few counts were recorded for this clone. The DNA of the CDR3 is TGTGCCAGCAGTATTACTAGCGGGGACTCCTACGAGCAGTACTTC. It codes for CASSITSGDSYEQYF. V and J are TRBV11-3 and TRBJ2-7, with 10 bases that match TRBD2. Germline assignment: CDR1 SGHNT and CDR2 YENEEA. V trimming: 6 bases; J trimming: 0 bases; junction bases outside the gene matches: 5. The CDR3 loop spans 15 amino acids.

The chain uses TRBV12-5 and TRBJ1-1; TRBD1 matches 8 bases. Germline lookup yields CDR1 LGHNT and CDR2 FRNRAP. CDR3 length: 15 residues. The V gene end was trimmed by 0 bases and the J gene end by 5 bases; junction bases not matched to a gene: 5. CDR3 in amino acids: CASGLVLGQGTEAFF. In DNA, the CDR3 is TGTGCTAGTGGTTTGGTACTAGGACAGGGAACTGAAGCTTTCTTT. The entire variable domain, with the rest obtained from reference TRBV12-5 and TRBJ1-1, is as follows: DARVTQTPRHKVTEMGQEVTMRCQPILGHNTVFWYRQTMMQGLELLAYFRNRAPLDDSGMPKDRFSAEMPDATLATLKIQPSEPRDSAVYFCASGLVLGQGTEAFFGQGTRLTVV.

V is TRBV30 and J is TRBJ2-7; D is perhaps TRBD1 (6 bases). Between the trimmed V and J ends, which lost 2 bases and 0 bases, there was a span of 8 bases. The CDR3 contains 13 residues. Germline CDR1 GTSNPN, CDR2 SVGIG (reference sequence). The CDR3 spells CAWSTDSSYEQYF. The CDR3 nucleotides are TGTGCCTGGAGTACGGACAGCTCCTACGAGCAGTACTTC.